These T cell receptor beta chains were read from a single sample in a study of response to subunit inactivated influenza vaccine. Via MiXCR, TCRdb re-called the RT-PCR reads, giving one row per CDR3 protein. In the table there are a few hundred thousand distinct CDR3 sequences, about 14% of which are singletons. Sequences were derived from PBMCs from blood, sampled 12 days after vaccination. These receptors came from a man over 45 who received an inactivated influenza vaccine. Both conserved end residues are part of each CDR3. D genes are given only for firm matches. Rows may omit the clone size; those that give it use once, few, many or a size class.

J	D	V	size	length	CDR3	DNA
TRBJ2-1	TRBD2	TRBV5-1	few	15	CASSLGLAYNNEQFF	TGCGCCAGCAGCTTGGGACTAGCGTATAACAATGAGCAGTTCTTC
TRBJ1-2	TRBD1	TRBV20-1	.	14	CSARRGGRNYGYTF	TGCAGTGCTAGACGAGGGGGCCGAAACTATGGCTACACCTTC
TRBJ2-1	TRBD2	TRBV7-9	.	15	CASSLGGLAANEQFF	TGTGCCAGCAGCTTGGGCGGTCTAGCGGCAAATGAGCAGTTCTTC
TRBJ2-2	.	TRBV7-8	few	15	CASSPRVGGTGELFF	TGTGCCAGCAGCCCTCGTGTGGGTGGGACCGGGGAGCTGTTTTTT
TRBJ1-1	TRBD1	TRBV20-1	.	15	CSARDLGTAGLEAFF	TGCAGTGCTAGAGACCTAGGGACAGCGGGTCTGGAAGCTTTCTTT
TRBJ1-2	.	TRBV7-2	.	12	CASSLEIGGYTF	TGTGCCAGCAGCTTAGAGATAGGGGGCTACACCTTC
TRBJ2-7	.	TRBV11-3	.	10	CVTPRYEQYF	TGTGTAACACCGCGGTACGAGCAGTACTTC
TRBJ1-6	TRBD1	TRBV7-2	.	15	CASSSPTGLGSPLHF	TGTGCCAGCAGCTCGCCGACAGGGTTGGGTTCACCCCTCCACTTT
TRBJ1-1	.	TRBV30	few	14	CAWRTRQTNTEAFF	TGTGCCTGGAGGACCCGACAGACCAACACTGAAGCTTTCTTT
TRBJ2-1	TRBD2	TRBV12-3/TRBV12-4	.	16	CASTNKRGGSYNEQFF	TGTGCCAGCACCAATAAGCGGGGGGGCTCCTACAATGAGCAGTTCTTC
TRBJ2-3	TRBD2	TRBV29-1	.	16	CSARGVQRESTDTQYF	TGCAGCGCGAGGGGGGTCCAGCGGGAGAGCACAGATACGCAGTATTTT
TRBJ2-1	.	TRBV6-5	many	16	CASSYSSRGSYNEQFF	TGTGCCAGCAGTTACTCGAGCAGGGGCTCCTACAATGAGCAGTTCTTC
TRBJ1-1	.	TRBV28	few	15	CASRLGDRRNTEAFF	TGTGCCAGCCGGCTTGGAGACAGGAGGAACACTGAAGCTTTCTTT
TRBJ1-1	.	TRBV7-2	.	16	CASSPRTWLGDTEAFF	TGTGCCAGCAGCCCACGAACTTGGTTAGGTGACACTGAAGCTTTCTTT
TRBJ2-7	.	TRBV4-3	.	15	CASSQGQGIRNEQYF	TGCGCCAGCAGCCAAGGGCAGGGGATTCGGAACGAGCAGTACTTC
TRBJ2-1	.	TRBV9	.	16	CASSVSERNSYNEQFF	TGTGCCAGCAGCGTATCAGAGCGCAACTCCTACAATGAGCAGTTCTTC
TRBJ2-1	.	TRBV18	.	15	CASSPTQVNDYEQFF	TGTGCCAGCTCACCAACCCAGGTTAACGACTATGAGCAGTTCTTC
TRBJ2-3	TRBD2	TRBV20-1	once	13	CSGLAGNTDTQYF	TGCAGTGGACTAGCGGGGAATACAGATACGCAGTATTTT
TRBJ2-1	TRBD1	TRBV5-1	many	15	CASRRRTGEGNEQFF	TGCGCCAGCAGACGACGGACAGGGGAGGGGAATGAGCAGTTCTTC
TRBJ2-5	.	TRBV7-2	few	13	CASSLNSLRTQYF	TGTGCCAGCAGCTTAAACAGCCTCAGGACCCAGTACTTC
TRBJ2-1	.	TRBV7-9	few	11	CASTERNEQFF	TGTGCCAGCACCGAGAGGAATGAGCAGTTCTTC
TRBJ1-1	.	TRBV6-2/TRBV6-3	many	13	CASSYFVGTEAFF	TGTGCCAGCAGTTACTTCGTCGGAACTGAAGCTTTCTTT
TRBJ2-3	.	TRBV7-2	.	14	CASSPAPRWDTQYF	TGTGCCAGCAGCCCCGCCCCACGTTGGGATACGCAGTATTTT
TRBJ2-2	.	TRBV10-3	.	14	CAISESLNTGELFF	TGTGCCATCAGTGAGTCCCTGAACACCGGGGAGCTGTTTTTT
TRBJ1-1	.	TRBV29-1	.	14	CSARHGGLNTEAFF	TGCAGCGCCCGCCACGGGGGGCTGAACACTGAAGCTTTCTTT
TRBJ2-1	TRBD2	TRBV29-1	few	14	CSAQGTSGVNEQFF	TGCAGCGCTCAGGGAACTAGCGGGGTCAATGAGCAGTTCTTC
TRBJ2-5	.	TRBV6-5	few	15	CASSYSGRVWETQYF	TGTGCCAGCAGTTACTCGGGCAGGGTGTGGGAGACCCAGTACTTC
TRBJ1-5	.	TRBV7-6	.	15	CASSPGAGRNQPQHF	TGTGCCAGCAGCCCCGGGGCAGGGCGTAATCAGCCCCAGCATTTT
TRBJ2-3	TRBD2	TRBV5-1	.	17	CASSLRGGGGRTDTQYF	TGCGCCAGCAGCTTAAGGGGTGGCGGGGGTCGCACAGATACGCAGTATTTT